Below, 16 T cell receptor beta chains from the same sample are listed, as sequenced in a study of control samples from healthy donors and cancer patients. Only in-frame clones appear in the TCRdb table, and some are missing; sequencing was by immunoSEQ multiplex PCR. The sample includes about 60,000 clones, 70% to 90% of them seen just once. Sequenced material: blood. The receptor source for this set is a man in his forties in good health.

The rearrangement links TRBV28 to TRBJ1-1; D is unclear. V lost 2 bases to trimming and J lost 3 bases, with 10 bases between them. The CDR3 contains 14 residues. Germline V lookup: CDR1 MDHEN, CDR2 SYDVKM. CDR3 coding DNA: TGTGCCAGCAGTTTACACGGTTCGTACACTGAAGCTTTCTTT. This encodes CASSLHGSYTEAFF.

This clone has just a few counts. The chain couples TRBV9 to TRBJ2-2, with TRBD2 as a possible D gene (5 bases). Germline-derived CDR1 and CDR2 are SGDLS and YYNGEE. V was pared by 2 bases and J by 5 bases, with 7 bases between. CDR3 size: 13 residues. CDR3 in amino acids: CASSVSGTGELFF. Written as DNA, the CDR3 is TGTGCCAGCAGCGTGTCGGGAACCGGGGAGCTGTTTTTT.

The V call is TRBV6-4, the J call TRBJ2-1, with a tentative D call TRBD1 (5 bases). The CDR3 length is 15 residues. Trimming stripped 2 bases from V and 4 bases from J, with 12 bases between. In germline, CDR1 is MRHNA, CDR2 SNTAGT. CDR3 DNA: TGTGCCAGCAGTGACACAGGAGAAAGATACAATGAGCAGTTCTTC. Translation gives CASSDTGERYNEQFF.

This clone appeared a single time. The V call is TRBV7-9, the J call TRBJ2-3, with a possible D match to TRBD2 (6 bases). Germline V lookup: CDR1 SEHNR, CDR2 FQNEAQ (reference sequence). V was trimmed by 8 bases and J by 4 bases, leaving 19 bases between them. This CDR3 contains 15 residues. The CDR3: CASHGGSGGADTQYF. The CDR3 nucleotides are TGTGCCAGCCATGGGGGTAGCGGAGGGGCAGATACGCAGTATTTT.

The chain combines TRBV24-1 with TRBJ1-4; no definite D call. Germline CDR1 reads KGHDR; CDR2 reads SFDVKD. The CDR3 has 13 residues. V was cut by 3 bases and J by 8 bases, with 9 bases left in between. Written as DNA, the CDR3 is TGTGCCACCAGTGATGCCGGATCCGAAAAACTGTTTTTT. As protein: CATSDAGSEKLFF.

J is TRBJ1-1 and V is TRBV29-1; D gene unclear. The CDR3 is 12 residues long. Germline V gene lookup returns CDR1 SQVTM and CDR2 ANQGSEA. Trimming removed 3 bases from V and 3 bases from J, with 8 bases in between. The CDR3 protein is CSVDWGDTEAFF. The CDR3 DNA sequence: TGCAGCGTTGATTGGGGTGACACTGAAGCTTTCTTT.

The rearrangement uses TRBV11-1 and TRBJ1-4, with TRBD1 as a possible D gene (6 bases). Trimming stripped 5 bases from V and 4 bases from J, with 17 bases between. The CDR3 contains 16 residues. From germline, CDR1 is SGHAT and CDR2 FQDESV (reference sequence). CDR3 in amino acids: CASSTGTGTLNEKLFF. The DNA for the CDR3 is TGTGCCAGCAGCACTGGGACCGGGACACTTAATGAAAAACTGTTTTTT.

The J gene is TRBJ2-1, the V gene TRBV6-5; D may be TRBD2 (6 bases). CDR1 is MNHEY, CDR2 SVGAGI, per germline. Trimming stripped 4 bases from V and 8 bases from J, with 18 bases between. This CDR3 is 15 amino acids long. CDR3 sequence (DNA): TGTGCCAGCAGTTCCGGTGGAGGGCCGGTACATGAGCAGTTCTTC. Residues: CASSSGGGPVHEQFF.

V gene TRBV19 combines with J gene TRBJ2-2, with D tentatively TRBD1 (5 bases). The V and J ends lost 5 bases and 0 bases respectively, with 13 bases between them. The germline V gene encodes CDR1 LNHDA and CDR2 SQIVND (reference sequence). The CDR3 length is 16 residues. For the CDR3, the DNA is TGTGCCAGTAGTGTGACAGCGCCTGCGAACACCGGGGAGCTGTTTTTT. It yields the protein CASSVTAPANTGELFF. The full variable domain, in which reference TRBV19 and TRBJ2-2 provide the parts outside the CDR3, is DGGITQSPKYLFRKEGQNVTLSCEQNLNHDAMYWYRQDPGQGLRLIYYSQIVNDFQKGDIAEGYSVSREKKESFPLTVTSAQKNPTAFYLCASSVTAPANTGELFFGEGSRLTVL.

The chain employs TRBV12-3 or TRBV12-4 and TRBJ2-5; D remains unclear. The CDR3 consists of 12 residues. Trimming removed 8 bases at V and 4 bases at J, with 11 bases between. The CDR3 DNA sequence: TGTGCCAGCCGATCCTACACAGAGACCCAGTACTTC. Amino acids: CASRSYTETQYF.

This chain connects TRBV29-1 to TRBJ2-7; D call uncertain. CDR1 and CDR2 (germline): SQVTM, ANQGSEA. The CDR3 loop spans 13 amino acids. Trimming removed 5 bases at V and 5 bases at J, with 16 bases between. CDR3 nucleotides: TGCAGCGTTTCCCGACGACTCCTAGACGAGCAGTACTTC. This gives the protein CSVSRRLLDEQYF.

CDR3 bases: TGTGCCAGCAGCTTGGACAGACAAGAGACCCAGTACTTC. Translating it yields CASSLDRQETQYF. The gene calls are TRBV5-4 and TRBJ2-5; D call uncertain. V lost 0 bases, J lost 2 bases, and 5 bases lay in between. Germline CDR1 SGHNT, CDR2 YYREEE (reference sequence). This CDR3 comprises 13 residues. The variable domain in full, with the rest retrieved from reference TRBV5-4 and TRBJ2-5, is ETGVTQSPTHLIKTRGQQVTLRCSSQSGHNTVSWYQQALGQGPQFIFQYYREEENGRGNFPPRFSGLQFPNYSSELNVNALELDDSALYLCASSLDRQETQYFGPGTRLLVL.

V is TRBV6-5 and J is TRBJ2-1; maybe TRBD1 (5 bases). Germline CDR1 is MNHEY and CDR2 is SVGAGI. The CDR3 extends over 15 amino acids. V lost 2 bases to trimming and J lost 9 bases, with 17 bases between them. This CDR3 is CASSYRTTGFGEQFF. For the CDR3, the DNA is TGTGCCAGCAGTTACCGTACCACAGGTTTCGGTGAGCAGTTCTTC.

The chain combines TRBV7-2 with TRBJ2-1; 8 bases line up with TRBD2. Germline loops: CDR1 SGHTA, CDR2 FQGNSA. This CDR3 region has 17 residues. V lost 4 bases and J lost 1; bases outside the gene matches: 9. Here the CDR3 reads CASSSPGGGGSYNEQFF. CDR3 bases: TGTGCCAGCAGCTCCCCCGGGGGGGGCGGTTCCTACAATGAGCAGTTCTTC.

This chain uses TRBV19 with TRBJ1-3; TRBD1 might be the D (5 bases). Germline loops: CDR1 LNHDA, CDR2 SQIVND (reference sequence). V was pared by 5 bases and J by 6 bases, with 14 bases between. The CDR3 sequence is 14 residues long. CDR3 DNA: TGTGCCAGTAGTCTGGAGGGGCTTCAAAACACCATATATTTT. Translating gives CASSLEGLQNTIYF.

This clone was picked up one time. The chain links TRBV6-5 to TRBJ1-2, with D possibly being TRBD1 (5 bases). The CDR3 covers 14 residues. Germline V gene data show CDR1 as MNHEY and CDR2 as SVGAGI. V shed 0 bases and J shed 1 base, with 6 bases lying between them. This chain's CDR3 is CASSYSQGNYGYTF. The CDR3 DNA is TGTGCCAGCAGTTACTCTCAGGGTAACTATGGCTACACCTTC.